This TCR beta chain was recovered during a study of T cells in localized non-small cell lung cancer. General study results and limits: Because sequencing included only one region (of the tumor), heterogeneity remains possible. There were a median around 57 of the top 100 tumor clones appearing in adjacent lung. Tumor trailed uninvolved adjacent lung in T cell clonality, which peaked there.

Produced via immunoSEQ multiplex PCR; TCRdb's table is partial and in-frame only. This sample carries roughly 20,000 clones, 88% of them seen once, and the ten largest clones take 25% to 30%. Concerning this clone: The antigen remains undetermined.

Per the germline V gene, CDR1 is SEHNR and CDR2 is FQNEAQ (reference sequence). Deletions cut 0 bases from V and 4 bases from J, with 9 bases between. CDR3 length equals 14 residues. The rearrangement uses TRBV7-9 and TRBJ1-1; D ambiguous. The starting material was peripheral blood mononuclear cells, obtained before any cancer treatment. The TCR originated in a male donor aged 60 or over with stage II lung adenocarcinoma. This CDR3 is CASSLAWVATEAFF. The DNA for the CDR3 is TGTGCCAGCAGCTTAGCGTGGGTGGCCACTGAAGCTTTCTTT.